These 27 T cell receptor beta chains share one sample of origin, sequenced in a study of T cells after yellow fever vaccination. TCRdb itself ran the 5' RACE reads through MiXCR, one entry per CDR3 protein. This repertoire shows more than 95,000 distinct CDR3 sequences, about 16% found once; its top ten account for approximately 39%. This specimen was CD8+ T cells sorted from PBMCs, taken 5 days after the yellow fever booster vaccination. The receptors here all came from a young man who received the YFV17D yellow fever vaccine.

The chain combines TRBV6-5 with TRBJ1-2, with 9 bases identical to TRBD1. Per the germline V gene, CDR1 is MNHEY and CDR2 is SVGAGI. CDR3 length: 14 amino acids. After removal of 2 bases from V and 8 bases from J, the junction contained 6 bases not matched to a gene. This CDR3 is CASSYATGGAGYTF. The CDR3 nucleotides are TGTGCCAGCAGTTACGCCACAGGGGGCGCGGGCTACACCTTC.

The J gene is TRBJ2-7, the V gene TRBV6-5, with D perhaps matching TRBD2 (5 bases). Germline V gene data show CDR1 as MNHEY and CDR2 as SVGAGI. V was shortened by 8 bases and J by 2 bases, with 7 bases between the two germline ends. The CDR3 consists of 11 residues. CDR3 protein: CASGLPYEQYV. In DNA form, the CDR3 reads TGTGCCAGCGGACTGCCCTACGAGCAGTACGTC.

The V call is TRBV20-1, the J call TRBJ1-2; TRBD1 agrees at 8 bases. The CDR3 runs 13 residues. The germline gives CDR1 DFQATT, CDR2 SNEGSKA (reference sequence). Trimming took 7 bases from V and 4 from J; bases not matched to a gene: 8. The CDR3 DNA reads as TGCAGTGTTCGAGACAGGGGCGGCTATGGCTACACCTTC. Its protein is CSVRDRGGYGYTF.

The chain has TRBV23-1 and TRBJ2-1, with D tentatively TRBD2 (6 bases). TRBV23-1 is assigned to the ORF class and has an uncertain function. This CDR3 has 16 amino acids. V lost 3 bases to trimming and J lost 6 bases, with 18 bases between them. This chain's CDR3 is CASSHSDGSRGNEQFF. CDR3 in DNA: TGCGCCAGCAGTCATTCAGACGGGAGCCGGGGCAATGAGCAGTTCTTC.

The CDR3 sequence: CASSQALQETQYF. As DNA, the CDR3 is TGCGCCAGCAGCCAAGCACTGCAAGAGACCCAGTACTTC. This sequence joins TRBV4-3 and TRBJ2-5; no definite D call. Germline CDR1 is LGHNA and CDR2 is YSLEER. The CDR3 length is 13 residues. Trimming removed 1 base from V and 2 bases from J, with 5 bases in between.

Many counts were recorded for this clonotype. The chain carries TRBV4-3 and TRBJ1-3, with a weak D call TRBD1 (5 bases). CDR1 and CDR2 from the germline V gene are LGHNA and YSLEER. The CDR3 loop spans 18 amino acids. With 0 bases removed from V and 6 bases from J, the gap between germline ends came to 21 bases. The CDR3 sequence: CASSQDGAWTRGTNTIYF. The CDR3 DNA follows: TGCGCCAGCAGCCAAGATGGGGCTTGGACGCGGGGGACAAACACCATATATTTT.

This clonotype was counted between two and nine times. Here the CDR3 DNA reads TGTGCCAGCAGCCACCCCAGGGGCGGTTCACCCCTCCACTTT. Protein product: CASSHPRGGSPLHF. V and J are TRBV7-2 and TRBJ1-6; maybe TRBD1 (6 bases). V shed 5 bases and J shed 9 bases, with 14 bases lying between them. In germline, CDR1 is SGHTA, CDR2 FQGNSA. CDR3 length equals 14 residues.

This clonotype was counted ten times or more. The chain is built from TRBV7-6 and TRBJ2-7, with unresolved D. V was trimmed by 5 bases and J by 3 bases, leaving 11 bases between them. Germline V gene sequence: CDR1 SGHVS, CDR2 FNYEAQ. This CDR3 has 13 residues. The CDR3 protein is CASSPSEGYEQYV. In DNA, the CDR3 is TGTGCCAGCAGCCCATCCGAAGGCTACGAGCAGTACGTC.

Only a few counts were recorded for this clonotype. This chain uses TRBV9 with TRBJ2-5, with D possibly TRBD2 on 6 matching bases. The CDR3 has 13 amino acids. Trimming shortened V by 4 bases and J by 5 bases, and 12 bases separated the two germline ends. The germline V gene encodes CDR1 SGDLS and CDR2 YYNGEE. The chain's CDR3 is CASSMDYPETQYF. As DNA, the CDR3 is TGTGCCAGCAGCATGGACTACCCTGAGACCCAGTACTTC.

This clonotype is a singleton in its sample. The gene calls are TRBV2 and TRBJ2-7; D is perhaps TRBD1 or TRBD2 (5 bases each). V was pared by 3 bases and J by 0 bases, with 15 bases between. Per the germline V gene, CDR1 is SNHLY and CDR2 is FYNNEI. The CDR3 totals 16 residues. In DNA form, the CDR3 reads TGTGCCAGCAGTGAGGGGGTAAGCGTCCGCTCCTACGAGCAGTACTTC. Protein product: CASSEGVSVRSYEQYF.

This rearrangement joins TRBV5-6 to TRBJ1-6; TRBD1 might be the D (6 bases). Trimming cost V 3 bases and J 9 bases, with 13 bases left between them. Germline CDR1 is SGHDT and CDR2 is YYEEEE. This CDR3 has 14 residues. CDR3 residues: CASSSGEWASPLHF. CDR3 DNA sequence: TGTGCCAGCAGCTCAGGGGAGTGGGCTTCACCCCTCCACTTT.

The chain employs TRBV7-9 and TRBJ2-1, with 10 nucleotides matching TRBD2. Unmatched junction bases numbered 5, after V lost 2 bases and J lost 7 bases. The CDR3 contains 15 residues. CDR1 is SEHNR and CDR2 is FQNEAQ in the germline V gene (reference sequence). The CDR3 loop is CASSLPSGGTNEQFF. In DNA form, the CDR3 reads TGTGCCAGCAGCTTACCTAGCGGGGGTACTAATGAGCAGTTCTTC.

This chain joins TRBV11-2 and TRBJ2-7; 9 bases map to TRBD1. CDR1 and CDR2 from the germline V gene are SGHAT and FQNNGV. V was pared by 5 bases and J by 6 bases, with 11 bases of the junction left unmatched. This CDR3 comprises 15 residues. The CDR3 is CASSLRDRVILEQYF. The DNA for the CDR3 is TGTGCCAGCAGCCTCCGGGACAGGGTAATCCTCGAGCAGTACTTC.

The chain employs TRBV9 and TRBJ2-3; the D gene is possibly TRBD2 (6 bases). Germline V gene data show CDR1 as SGDLS and CDR2 as YYNGEE. The length of the CDR3 is 16 residues. Trimming cost V 3 bases and J 4 bases, with 18 bases left between them. The CDR3 DNA reads TGTGCCAGCAGCGCCAGAGCGGGCTCACCGTCAGATACGCAGTATTTT. As protein: CASSARAGSPSDTQYF.

The J gene is TRBJ2-1, the V gene TRBV3-1; a weak D match, TRBD2 (5 bases). The V gene's germline CDR1 is LGHDT and CDR2 YNNKEL (reference sequence). Trimming shortened V by 4 bases and J by 5 bases, and 12 bases separated the two germline ends. There are 14 residues in the CDR3. CDR3 loop: CASSPTIANNEQFF. As DNA, the CDR3 is TGTGCCAGCAGCCCGACGATAGCGAACAATGAGCAGTTCTTC.

The gene calls are TRBV4-3 and TRBJ1-6; TRBD1 agrees at 8 bases. Per the germline V gene, CDR1 is LGHNA and CDR2 is YSLEER. The CDR3 covers 15 residues. V was clipped by 4 bases and J by 9 bases; unmatched bases: 8. The CDR3 coding sequence is TGCGCCAGCAGCCCATCCCAGGACAGGGTTTCACCCCTCCACTTT. As protein: CASSPSQDRVSPLHF.

V and J are TRBV5-1 and TRBJ2-3; tentatively, D is TRBD2 (6 bases). CDR1 and CDR2 from the germline V gene are SGHRS and YFSETQ. This CDR3 contains 17 residues. The germline V and J ends were trimmed by 4 bases and 0 bases, with 18 bases remaining between them. CDR3 protein: CASSPLVPRGSTDTQYF. The CDR3 nucleotides are TGCGCCAGCAGCCCACTTGTCCCTCGGGGGAGCACAGATACGCAGTATTTT.

This clonotype occurred a few times. CDR3 nucleotide sequence: TGCAGCGTTGAAGATCGGGAAGGAGGGTCTGAAGCTTTCTTT. As protein: CSVEDREGGSEAFF. The rearrangement joins TRBV29-1 to TRBJ1-1; D is unresolved. The CDR3 extends over 14 amino acids. With 0 bases removed from V and 6 bases from J, the gap between germline ends came to 14 bases. Germline loops: CDR1 SQVTM, CDR2 ANQGSEA.

The rearrangement uses TRBV3-2 and TRBJ2-1. TRBV3-2 constitutes a pseudogene. This CDR3 region has 16 residues. CDR3 nucleotides: TGTGCCAGCAGCCTCCAGTTAAGAAGCTCCTACAATGAGCAGTTCTTC. As protein: CASSLQLRSSYNEQFF.

V gene TRBV15 combines with J gene TRBJ2-7; D call uncertain. The CDR3 length is 14 residues. V lost 1 base, J lost 2 bases, and 9 bases lay in between. Germline lookup yields CDR1 LNHNV and CDR2 YYDKDF (reference sequence). The CDR3, as DNA: TGTGCCACCAGCAGAGCATTAGGGCCCTACGAGCAGTACTTC. Translating gives CATSRALGPYEQYF.

The V call is TRBV4-3, the J call TRBJ2-1, with 10 bases matching TRBD2. The junction had 16 bases not matched to a gene; V was cut back by 5 bases and J by 0 bases. This CDR3 region has 20 residues. CDR1 is LGHNA, CDR2 YSLEER, per germline. The CDR3 nucleotides are TGCGCCAGCAGCTCCGGGTGGAGCGGGGGGGCGTTTAGCTCCTACAATGAGCAGTTCTTC. Protein: CASSSGWSGGAFSSYNEQFF.

This clonotype was seen a few times. The V gene is TRBV19, the J gene TRBJ2-3; D is uncertain. Trimming cost V 1 base and J 1 base, with 12 bases left between them. CDR1 and CDR2 from the germline V gene are LNHDA and SQIVND (reference sequence). The CDR3 sequence is 16 residues long. The CDR3 bases are TGTGCCAGTAGTATAGTGGGGAAGAGAGGCACAGATACGCAGTATTTT. It encodes CASSIVGKRGTDTQYF.

The sample holds a few counts of this clonotype. This chain connects TRBV7-9 to TRBJ2-5; D is tentatively TRBD1 or TRBD2 (6 bases each). V was pared by 5 bases and J by 5 bases, with 15 bases between. This CDR3 spans 14 amino acids. Per germline, CDR1 SEHNR and CDR2 FQNEAQ (reference sequence). The CDR3 is CASSPPGAGETQYF. The DNA of the CDR3 is TGTGCCAGCAGCCCCCCGGGGGCTGGGGAGACCCAGTACTTC.

In this sample, this clonotype turned up a few times. The CDR3 sequence is CATRPQGVGTEAFF. Written as DNA, the CDR3 is TGTGCCACCAGACCACAGGGAGTTGGCACTGAAGCTTTCTTT. The chain employs TRBV24-1 and TRBJ1-1, with a tentative D call TRBD1 (6 bases). The CDR3 sequence is 14 residues long. V was cut by 7 bases and J by 4 bases, with 15 bases left in between. Germline V gene lookup returns CDR1 KGHDR and CDR2 SFDVKD.

In DNA, the CDR3 is TGCAGCGTTGTTAGGACAGGGGGTCTGGATACGCAGTATTTT. Translated: CSVVRTGGLDTQYF. V is TRBV29-1 and J is TRBJ2-3; 10 bases match TRBD1. This CDR3 is built from 14 residues. The J segment lost 6 bases and the V segment lost 4 bases, leaving 7 bases of the junction unmatched. Germline V gene data show CDR1 as SQVTM and CDR2 as ANQGSEA.

The sample holds a few counts of this clonotype. The V call is TRBV20-1, the J call TRBJ2-7; 10 nucleotides align to TRBD2. The CDR3 is 16 residues long. J was trimmed by 0 bases and V by 5 bases; bases with no gene match: 10. Germline CDR1 reads DFQATT; CDR2 reads SNEGSKA (reference sequence). CDR3 DNA sequence: TGCAGTGCTGGACCTAGCGGGGGCCTGAGCTCCTACGAGCAGTACGTC. Translated: CSAGPSGGLSSYEQYV.

This sequence joins TRBV7-9 and TRBJ2-1; D is unclear. The CDR3 sequence is 13 residues long. V gave up 5 bases and J gave up 4 bases, with 9 bases separating them. CDR1 and CDR2 (germline): SEHNR, FQNEAQ (reference sequence). The CDR3 loop is CASSPRGYNEQFF. The CDR3, as DNA: TGTGCCAGCAGCCCCCGAGGTTACAATGAGCAGTTCTTC.